This T cell receptor beta chain was sequenced for a study of blood T cells in healthy people across ages. Overall study results and limits: Using unsorted PBMCs precluded a conclusive naive versus antigen-experienced comparison.

This clonotype showed up just once. Its antigen remains unknown. V was trimmed by 8 bases and J by 4 bases, leaving 22 bases between them. CDR3 size: 16 residues. Primed by a sample-barcoded 5' primer and a J-beta primer mix, a second PCR proceeded for 7 to 11 cycles. With 12 random nucleotides, a template-switch adaptor tagged each individual cDNA molecule. Every sample gave at least 2.5 million paired-end reads containing CDR3. TCRdb reanalysed the 5' RACE reads using MiXCR and keeps one entry per CDR3 protein. Here the sample spans 800,000 to 1,300,000 distinct CDR3 sequences, 25% being singletons. These data also formed part of another study, on T cells of mothers and their children. From that study: Thymic selection molds TCR recombination output in a comparable way in related and unrelated pairs.

The rearrangement uses TRBV12-3 or TRBV12-4 and TRBJ2-3, with D perhaps matching TRBD1 or TRBD2 (5 bases each). This TCR derives from a girl aged 2-10 years in good health. The sample was blood. The CDR3 protein is CASWVGPSVGPDTQYF. For the CDR3, the DNA is TGTGCCAGCTGGGTTGGCCCTTCAGTGGGACCAGATACGCAGTATTTT.